The present entry profiles one T cell receptor beta chain with its context. The CDR3 sequence is 13 residues long. Per germline, CDR1 SGHTA and CDR2 FQGNSA. The V end was cut by 2 bases, the J end by 0 bases, with 2 bases between. This sample stems from a study of T-cell reconstitution after alpha-beta-depleted transplantation in children. The library targeted TCRbeta and was prepared with unique molecular identifiers. TCRdb fed the PCR reads into MiXCR, producing one record per CDR3 protein. The sample gives some 520,000 distinct CDR3 sequences, 30% to 35% of which show up once; 2% to 2.5% is in the top ten.

The receptor comes from a human donor who donated a stem cell graft to a child with aplastic anemia. The material sequenced was PBMCs from the stem cell graft donor, taken from the stem cell graft. The genes are TRBV7-2 and TRBJ1-3; no clear D. The CDR3 coding sequence is TGTGCCAGCAGCTTACTCTCTGGAAACACCATATATTTT. Protein sequence: CASSLLSGNTIYF. Full variable domain (remainder filled in from reference TRBV7-2 and TRBJ1-3): GAGVSQSPSNKVTEKGKDVELRCDPISGHTALYWYRQSLGQGLEFLIYFQGNSAPDKSGLPSDRFSAERTGGSVSTLTIQRTQQEDSAVYLCASSLLSGNTIYFGEGSWLTVV.